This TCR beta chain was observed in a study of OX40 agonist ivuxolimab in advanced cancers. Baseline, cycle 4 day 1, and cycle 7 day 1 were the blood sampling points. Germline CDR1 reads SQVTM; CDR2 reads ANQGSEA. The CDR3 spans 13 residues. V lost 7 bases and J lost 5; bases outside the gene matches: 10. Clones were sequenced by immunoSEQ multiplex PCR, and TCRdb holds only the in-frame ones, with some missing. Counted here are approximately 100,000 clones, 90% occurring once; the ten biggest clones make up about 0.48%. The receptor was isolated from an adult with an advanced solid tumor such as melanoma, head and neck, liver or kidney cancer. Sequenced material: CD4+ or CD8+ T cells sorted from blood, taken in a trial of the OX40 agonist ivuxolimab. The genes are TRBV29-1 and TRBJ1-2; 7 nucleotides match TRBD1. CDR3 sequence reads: CSGRLDRDYGYTF. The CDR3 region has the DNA TGCAGCGGGCGATTAGACAGGGATTATGGCTACACCTTC.